The 27 T cell receptor beta chains below all came from one sample that was sequenced in a study of cytomegalovirus exposure and HLA in healthy donors. It was with 60 Vbeta and 13 Jbeta primers that the PCR ran. The assay was immunoSEQ multiplex PCR, and TCRdb's table has in-frame clones only and misses some. The table shows roughly 120,000 clones, with roughly 63% occurring only once. Input material: PBMCs. Every receptor here comes from a young man in good health and CMV-seropositive.

The chain is built from TRBV7-2 and TRBJ1-1; D possibly corresponds to TRBD1 (5 bases). The germline V gene has CDR1 SGHTA and CDR2 FQGNSA. The CDR3 contains 13 residues. The V and J ends lost 5 bases and 7 bases respectively, with 14 bases between them. CDR3 coding DNA: TGTGCCAGCAGCCAAACCTGGACATTTGAAGCTTTCTTT. Its translation: CASSQTWTFEAFF.

The J gene is TRBJ1-2, the V gene TRBV5-1; maybe TRBD1 (5 bases). This CDR3 has 13 amino acids. In germline, CDR1 is SGHRS, CDR2 YFSETQ. V lost 1 base to trimming and J lost 4 bases, with 8 bases between them. CDR3 DNA sequence: TGCGCCAGCAGCTTGAAGGGGTTCTATGGCTACACCTTC. Translating it yields CASSLKGFYGYTF.

This clone has a handful of counts. The chain has TRBV4-2 and TRBJ2-6, with TRBD1 as a possible D gene (5 bases). Germline assignment: CDR1 LGHNA and CDR2 YNFKEQ. V lost 1 base and J lost 0, with 7 bases in between. CDR3 length: 16 residues. CDR3 sequence reads: CASSQVDSSGANVLTF. DNA of the CDR3: TGTGCCAGCAGCCAAGTTGACAGCTCTGGGGCCAACGTCCTGACTTTC.

A single count supports this clone. The DNA of the CDR3 is TGCAGCGTTGAACCTGGAGGTGACGGGGAGCTGTTTTTT. It is translated as CSVEPGGDGELFF. The chain employs TRBV29-1 and TRBJ2-2; perhaps TRBD2 as D (5 bases). The CDR3 runs 13 residues. With 2 bases removed from V and 7 bases from J, the gap between germline ends came to 11 bases. Germline V lookup: CDR1 SQVTM, CDR2 ANQGSEA.

The gene calls are TRBV5-4 and TRBJ2-5; a possible D gene is TRBD2 (5 bases). The ends were cut back, 7 bases at V and 7 bases at J, with 11 bases in the middle. Germline lookup yields CDR1 SGHNT and CDR2 YYREEE (reference sequence). The CDR3 loop spans 11 amino acids. The DNA for the CDR3 is TGTGCCAGCTCTGGTCGGGGGACCCAGTACTTC. It encodes CASSGRGTQYF. Looking up the rest from reference TRBV5-4 and TRBJ2-5 gives the full variable domain: ETGVTQSPTHLIKTRGQQVTLRCSSQSGHNTVSWYQQALGQGPQFIFQYYREEENGRGNFPPRFSGLQFPNYSSELNVNALELDDSALYLCASSGRGTQYFGPGTRLLVL.

V usage is TRBV29-1 and J usage is TRBJ2-2; 9 nucleotides line up with TRBD2. The germline CDR1 and CDR2 sequences are SQVTM and ANQGSEA. The length of the CDR3 is 15 residues. The J segment lost 4 bases and the V segment lost 7 bases, leaving 10 bases of the junction unmatched. For the CDR3, the DNA is TGCAGCGCCCGGATAGCGGGAGCTGGCACCGGGGAGCTGTTTTTT. Its protein product is CSARIAGAGTGELFF.

This clone was seen just once. This chain uses TRBV28 with TRBJ2-5; 8 nucleotides align to TRBD1. V trimming: 3 bases; J trimming: 5 bases; junction bases outside the gene matches: 17. CDR3 length: 18 residues. CDR1 MDHEN and CDR2 SYDVKM come from the germline V gene. CDR3 bases: TGTGCCAGCAGTTTCCCCTCTGCCTACCAGGGGGCTGGGGAGACCCAGTACTTC. It translates to CASSFPSAYQGAGETQYF.

This clone has just a few counts. The gene calls are TRBV6-6 and TRBJ1-5; D is unresolved. This CDR3 is 12 amino acids long. Trimming took 6 bases from V and 3 from J, leaving 6 bases between them. From germline, CDR1 is MNHNY and CDR2 SVGAGI (reference sequence). CDR3 amino acids: CASSRPNQPQHF. As DNA, the CDR3 is TGTGCCAGCAGCCGTCCCAATCAGCCCCAGCATTTT.

The rearrangement joins TRBV5-4 to TRBJ2-3, with D perhaps TRBD2 (6 bases). Per germline, CDR1 SGHNT and CDR2 YYREEE (reference sequence). The CDR3 loop spans 15 amino acids. Deletions cut 5 bases from V and 8 bases from J, with 21 bases between. The CDR3 DNA follows: TGTGCCAGCAGGTGGGGACTTCTCCAGAGCGGTACGCAGTATTTT. Residues: CASRWGLLQSGTQYF.

This clone appeared once. The chain recombines TRBV21-1 with TRBJ2-1; the table's D call of TRBD1 was not tested on the DNA. TRBV21-1 is a pseudogene segment. The CDR3 runs 16 residues. The CDR3 DNA sequence: TGTGCCAGCAGCAAGGGACAGGGCCCATCCTACAATGAGCAGTTCTTC. Translation gives CASSKGQGPSYNEQFF.

The gene calls are TRBV18 and TRBJ1-2; D is unresolved. Trimming took 2 bases from V and 0 from J, leaving 16 bases between them. CDR3 size: 17 residues. CDR1 is KGHSH, CDR2 LQKENI, per germline. The CDR3: CASSPTGSGHSNYGYTF. The CDR3 DNA reads as TGTGCCAGCTCACCAACCGGGTCGGGTCATTCTAACTATGGCTACACCTTC.

This chain joins TRBV7-3 and TRBJ2-2; 10 nucleotides match TRBD2. After removal of 2 bases from V and 0 bases from J, the junction contained 9 bases not matched to a gene. The germline V gene has CDR1 SGHTA and CDR2 FQGTGA. The CDR3 length is 19 residues. In DNA, the CDR3 is TGTGCCAGCAGCTTAGGTCAGCTAGCGGGAGCGTCGAACACCGGGGAGCTGTTTTTT. Protein sequence: CASSLGQLAGASNTGELFF.

This rearrangement joins TRBV6-6 to TRBJ2-7; tentatively, D is TRBD2 (6 bases). V lost 6 bases to trimming and J lost 3 bases, with 18 bases between them. In germline, CDR1 is MNHNY, CDR2 SVGAGI (reference sequence). The CDR3 is made up of 15 amino acids. CDR3 sequence: CASSEGTWAFYEQYF. The CDR3 nucleotides read TGTGCCAGCAGCGAGGGGACTTGGGCGTTCTACGAGCAGTACTTC.

The genes are TRBV6-1 and TRBJ2-2, with 10 nucleotides matching TRBD2. Germline CDR1 MNHNS, CDR2 SASEGT. The V segment lost 2 bases and the J segment 5 bases; nucleotides outside the gene matches: 8. The CDR3 has 17 amino acids. CDR3 amino acids: CASSELASGSDTGELFF. The DNA for the CDR3 is TGTGCCAGCAGTGAACTGGCTAGCGGGAGTGATACCGGGGAGCTGTTTTTT.

The J gene is TRBJ1-1, the V gene TRBV7-3, with 10 nucleotides matching TRBD1. The CDR3 is made up of 15 amino acids. CDR1 and CDR2 (germline): SGHTA, FQGTGA. V lost 1 base, J lost 3 bases, and 2 bases stayed unmatched. DNA for the CDR3: TGTGCCAGCAGCTTAAGACAGGGGGCGGACACTGAAGCTTTCTTT. Translation gives CASSLRQGADTEAFF.

The genes are TRBV6-5 and TRBJ2-7; 7 bases align to TRBD1. The V and J ends lost 4 bases and 5 bases, in that order; junction bases with no gene match: 14. The CDR3 sequence is 16 residues long. CDR1 MNHEY and CDR2 SVGAGI come from the germline V gene. The CDR3 sequence is CASSSGWGTGADEQYF. Written as DNA, the CDR3 is TGTGCCAGCAGTTCCGGATGGGGAACAGGGGCTGACGAGCAGTACTTC.

This chain joins TRBV2 and TRBJ2-7, with 16 bases identical to TRBD2. CDR3 length: 17 amino acids. CDR1 SNHLY and CDR2 FYNNEI come from the germline V gene. The junction had 15 bases not matched to a gene; V was cut back by 11 bases and J by 5 bases. The CDR3 DNA sequence: TGTGCCGGAAGGATTCCGGGACTAGCGGGAGGGCCCCACGAGCAGTACTTC. It codes for CAGRIPGLAGGPHEQYF.

The genes are TRBV4-1 and TRBJ2-7; no reliable D call. CDR3 length equals 14 residues. The germline V gene encodes CDR1 MGHRA and CDR2 YSYEKL. Trimming took 0 bases from V and 3 from J, leaving 9 bases between them. The CDR3 DNA reads TGCGCCAGCAGCCAAGACGTCTGGAGCTACGAGCAGTACTTC. It translates to CASSQDVWSYEQYF.

The V call is TRBV15, the J call TRBJ2-7; 10 bases are a match to TRBD2. The germline V gene has CDR1 LNHNV and CDR2 YYDKDF (reference sequence). Losses at the gene ends were 1 base for V and 2 bases for J; bases not matched to a gene: 11. The CDR3 totals 18 residues. This CDR3 is CATSRVEVAGGEPYEQYF. CDR3 DNA: TGTGCCACCAGCAGAGTAGAGGTAGCGGGAGGCGAGCCCTACGAGCAGTACTTC.

This chain links TRBV2 with TRBJ2-7, with TRBD2 matching 11 bases. Germline CDR1 SNHLY, CDR2 FYNNEI. The CDR3 has 17 residues. Trimming at V came to 7 bases and at J to 5 bases, leaving 16 bases not matched to a gene. The CDR3 nucleotides are TGTGCCAGCACAAAAAACCTCGTAGCGGGAGGGATGGACGAGCAGTACTTC. This gives the protein CASTKNLVAGGMDEQYF.

The genes are TRBV7-2 and TRBJ2-7, with a weak D call TRBD1 (5 bases). The CDR3 totals 13 residues. Trimming removed 6 bases at V and 3 bases at J, with 12 bases between. In germline, CDR1 is SGHTA, CDR2 FQGNSA. CDR3 bases: TGTGCCAGCAGTCCAGGGCCTCTCTACGAGCAGTACTTC. This gives the protein CASSPGPLYEQYF.

The chain joins TRBV4-3 to TRBJ1-6, with 8 positions matching TRBD1. The CDR3 has 15 amino acids. With 1 base clipped from V and 8 bases from J, the junction kept 4 bases outside the gene matches. Germline V lookup: CDR1 LGHNA, CDR2 YSLEER. The CDR3 region has the DNA TGCGCCAGCAGCCAAGGGACAGGGTTCGATTCACCCCTCCACTTT. It codes for CASSQGTGFDSPLHF.

The gene calls are TRBV29-1 and TRBJ2-3; 9 bases match TRBD1. CDR1 is SQVTM and CDR2 is ANQGSEA in the germline V gene. The V gene end was trimmed by 3 bases and the J gene end by 4 bases; junction bases not matched to a gene: 8. The CDR3 totals 15 residues. CDR3 loop: CSVEATGGSADTQYF. CDR3 DNA sequence: TGCAGCGTTGAGGCAACAGGGGGCTCGGCAGATACGCAGTATTTT.

This clone has more than one count but fewer than ten. This chain uses TRBV7-3 with TRBJ2-1, with D perhaps TRBD2 (5 bases). This CDR3 has 16 amino acids. Germline CDR1 is SGHTA and CDR2 is FQGTGA. The V and J ends lost 5 bases and 6 bases respectively, with 20 bases between them. CDR3 region: CASSPLRVGVGNEQFF. The DNA for the CDR3 is TGTGCCAGCAGCCCCCTTAGGGTGGGAGTAGGCAATGAGCAGTTCTTC. Using reference TRBV7-3 and TRBJ2-1 for the parts outside the CDR3, the full variable domain is GAGVSQTPSNKVTEKGKYVELRCDPISGHTALYWYRQSLGQGPEFLIYFQGTGAADDSGLPNDRFFAVRPEGSVSTLKIQRTERGDSAVYLCASSPLRVGVGNEQFFGPGTRLTVL.

The rearrangement joins TRBV2 to TRBJ2-7, with 8 bases identical to TRBD1. V trimming: 1 base; J trimming: 3 bases; junction bases outside the gene matches: 5. Germline CDR1 is SNHLY and CDR2 is FYNNEI. This CDR3 has 15 amino acids. CDR3 sequence reads: CASSEGGQGIYEQYF. The CDR3 DNA is TGTGCCAGCAGTGAAGGTGGACAGGGCATCTACGAGCAGTACTTC.

V gene TRBV29-1 combines with J gene TRBJ2-5, with 9 bases identical to TRBD2. Germline CDR1 SQVTM, CDR2 ANQGSEA. With 3 bases clipped from V and 4 bases from J, the junction kept 3 bases outside the gene matches. This CDR3 contains 13 residues. The CDR3 reads CSVDSGSTETQYF. The CDR3 DNA sequence: TGCAGCGTTGATAGCGGGAGTACAGAGACCCAGTACTTC.

The chain uses TRBV30 and TRBJ2-7; 7 nucleotides align to TRBD1. CDR3 length equals 12 residues. Trimming removed 8 bases from V and 0 bases from J; junction bases left unmatched: 4. Germline V lookup: CDR1 GTSNPN, CDR2 SVGIG (reference sequence). CDR3 residues: CAVDRYSYEQYF. The CDR3 region has the DNA TGTGCCGTGGACAGGTACTCCTACGAGCAGTACTTC.